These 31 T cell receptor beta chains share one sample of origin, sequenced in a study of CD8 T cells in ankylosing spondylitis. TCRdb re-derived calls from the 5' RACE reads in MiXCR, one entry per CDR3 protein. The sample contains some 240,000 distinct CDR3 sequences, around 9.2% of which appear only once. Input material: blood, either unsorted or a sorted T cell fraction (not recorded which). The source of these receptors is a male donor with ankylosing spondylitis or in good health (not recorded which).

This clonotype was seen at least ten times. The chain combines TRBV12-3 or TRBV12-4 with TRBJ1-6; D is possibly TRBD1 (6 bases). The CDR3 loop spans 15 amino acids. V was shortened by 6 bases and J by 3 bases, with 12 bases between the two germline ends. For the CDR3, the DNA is TGTGCCAGCAGGAGACAGGACAACTATAATTCACCCCTCCACTTT. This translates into CASRRQDNYNSPLHF.

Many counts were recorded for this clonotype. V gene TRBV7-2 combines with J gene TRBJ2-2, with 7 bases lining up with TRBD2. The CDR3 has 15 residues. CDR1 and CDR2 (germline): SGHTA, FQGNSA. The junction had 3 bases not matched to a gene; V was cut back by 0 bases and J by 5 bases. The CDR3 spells CASSLAGGVTGELFF. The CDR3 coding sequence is TGTGCCAGCAGCTTAGCGGGAGGGGTAACCGGGGAGCTGTTTTTT.

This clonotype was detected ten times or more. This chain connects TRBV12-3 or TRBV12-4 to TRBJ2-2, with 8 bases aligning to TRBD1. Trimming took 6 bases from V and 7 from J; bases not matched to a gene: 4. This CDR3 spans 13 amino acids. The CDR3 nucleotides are TGTGCCAGCAGCTCACAGGGGGACGGGGAGCTGTTTTTT. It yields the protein CASSSQGDGELFF.

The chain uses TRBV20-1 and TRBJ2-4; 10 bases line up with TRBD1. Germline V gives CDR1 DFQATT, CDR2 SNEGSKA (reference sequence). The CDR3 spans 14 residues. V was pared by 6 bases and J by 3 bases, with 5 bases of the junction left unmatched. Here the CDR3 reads CSAFRTGGKNIQYF. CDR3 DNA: TGCAGTGCCTTCCGGACAGGGGGCAAAAACATTCAGTACTTC.

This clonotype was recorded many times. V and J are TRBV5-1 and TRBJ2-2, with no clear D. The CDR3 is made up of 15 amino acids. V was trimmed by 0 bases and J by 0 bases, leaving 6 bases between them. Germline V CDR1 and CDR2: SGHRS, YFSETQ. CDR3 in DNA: TGCGCCAGCAGCTTGGGCAACGCGAACACCGGGGAGCTGTTTTTT. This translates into CASSLGNANTGELFF.

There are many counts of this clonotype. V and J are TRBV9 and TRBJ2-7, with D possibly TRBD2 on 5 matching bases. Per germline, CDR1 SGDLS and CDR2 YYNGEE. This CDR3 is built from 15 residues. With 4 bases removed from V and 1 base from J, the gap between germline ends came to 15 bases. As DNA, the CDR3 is TGTGCCAGCAGCCCCAGCGCGGGCGGATCCTACGAGCAGTACTTC. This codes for CASSPSAGGSYEQYF.

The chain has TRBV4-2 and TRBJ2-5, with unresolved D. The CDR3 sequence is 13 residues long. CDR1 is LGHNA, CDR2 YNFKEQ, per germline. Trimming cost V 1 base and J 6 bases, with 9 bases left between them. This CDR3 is CASSQVVGKTQYF. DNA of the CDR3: TGTGCCAGCAGCCAAGTTGTCGGAAAGACCCAGTACTTC.

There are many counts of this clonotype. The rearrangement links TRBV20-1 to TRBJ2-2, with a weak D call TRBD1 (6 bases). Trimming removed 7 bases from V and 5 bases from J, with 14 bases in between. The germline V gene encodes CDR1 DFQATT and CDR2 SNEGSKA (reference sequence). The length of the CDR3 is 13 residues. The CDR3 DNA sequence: TGCAGTGGGCGGATCCAGGGGACCGGGGAGCTGTTTTTT. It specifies CSGRIQGTGELFF.

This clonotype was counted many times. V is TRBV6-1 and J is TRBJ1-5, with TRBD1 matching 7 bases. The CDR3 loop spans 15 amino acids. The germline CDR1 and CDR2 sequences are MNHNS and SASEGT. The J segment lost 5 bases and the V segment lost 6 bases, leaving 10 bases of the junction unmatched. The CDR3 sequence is CASRSVTGEHQPQHF. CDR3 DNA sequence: TGTGCCAGCAGGTCGGTAACAGGGGAGCATCAGCCCCAGCATTTT.

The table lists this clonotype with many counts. The CDR3: CASSQDSGSVGTGELFF. DNA of the CDR3: TGTGCCAGCAGCCAGGATAGCGGGAGCGTAGGCACCGGGGAGCTGTTTTTT. The V call is TRBV4-2, the J call TRBJ2-2, with 9 bases fitting TRBD2. V shed 3 bases, J shed 4 bases, and the junction held 9 bases outside the gene matches. CDR3 length: 17 residues. The germline CDR1 and CDR2 sequences are LGHNA and YNFKEQ.

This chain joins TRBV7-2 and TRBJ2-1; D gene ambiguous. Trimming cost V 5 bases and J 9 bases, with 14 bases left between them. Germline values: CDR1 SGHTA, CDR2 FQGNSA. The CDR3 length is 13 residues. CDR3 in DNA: TGTGCCAGCAGCCCGGGCCCACTCGGTGAGCAGTTCTTC. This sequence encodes CASSPGPLGEQFF.

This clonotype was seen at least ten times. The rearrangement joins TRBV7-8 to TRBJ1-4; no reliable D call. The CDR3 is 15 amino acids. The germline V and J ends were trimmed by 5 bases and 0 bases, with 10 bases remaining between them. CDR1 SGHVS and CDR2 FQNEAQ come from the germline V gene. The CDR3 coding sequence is TGTGCCAGCAGCGCCAATATAGCAACTAATGAAAAACTGTTTTTT. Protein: CASSANIATNEKLFF.

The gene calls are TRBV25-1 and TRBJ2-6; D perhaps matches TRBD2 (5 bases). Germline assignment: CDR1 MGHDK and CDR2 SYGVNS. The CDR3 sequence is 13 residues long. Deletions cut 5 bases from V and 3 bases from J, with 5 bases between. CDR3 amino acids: CASSRDGANVLTF. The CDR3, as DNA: TGTGCCAGCAGTCGGGATGGGGCCAACGTCCTGACTTTC.

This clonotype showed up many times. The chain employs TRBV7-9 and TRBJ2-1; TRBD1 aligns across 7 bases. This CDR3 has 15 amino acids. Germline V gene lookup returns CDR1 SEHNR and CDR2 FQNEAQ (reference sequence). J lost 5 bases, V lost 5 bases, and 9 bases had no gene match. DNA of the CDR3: TGTGCCAGCAGCGCGGCCGGGACAGACCACAATGAGCAGTTCTTC. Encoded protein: CASSAAGTDHNEQFF. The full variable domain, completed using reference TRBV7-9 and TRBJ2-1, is DTGVSQNPRHKITKRGQNVTFRCDPISEHNRLYWYRQTLGQGPEFLTYFQNEAQLEKSRLLSDRFSAERPKGSFSTLEIQRTEQGDSAMYLCASSAAGTDHNEQFFGPGTRLTVL.

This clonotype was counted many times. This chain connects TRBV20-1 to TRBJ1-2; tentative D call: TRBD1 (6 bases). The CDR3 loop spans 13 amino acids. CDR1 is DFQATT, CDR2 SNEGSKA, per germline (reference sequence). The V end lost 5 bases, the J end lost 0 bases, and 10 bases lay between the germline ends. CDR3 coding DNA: TGCAGTGCTGCCGAGGGGGCTAACTATGGCTACACCTTC. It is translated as CSAAEGANYGYTF.

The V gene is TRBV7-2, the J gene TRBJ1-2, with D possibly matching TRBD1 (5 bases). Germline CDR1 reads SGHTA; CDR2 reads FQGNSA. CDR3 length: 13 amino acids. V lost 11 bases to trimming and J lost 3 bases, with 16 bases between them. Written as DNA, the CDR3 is TGTGCCGCCGGCAGGGCGTCTTACTATGGCTACACCTTC. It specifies CAAGRASYYGYTF.

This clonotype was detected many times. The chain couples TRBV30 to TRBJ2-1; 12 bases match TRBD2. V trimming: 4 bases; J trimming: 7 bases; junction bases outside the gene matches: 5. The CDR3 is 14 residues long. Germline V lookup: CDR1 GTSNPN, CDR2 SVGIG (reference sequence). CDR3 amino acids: CAWIGLAGRNEQFF. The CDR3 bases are TGTGCCTGGATCGGACTAGCGGGAAGGAATGAGCAGTTCTTC.

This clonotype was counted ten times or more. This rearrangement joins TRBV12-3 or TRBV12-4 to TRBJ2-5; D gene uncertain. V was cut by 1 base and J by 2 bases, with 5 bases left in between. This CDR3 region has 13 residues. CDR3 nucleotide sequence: TGTGCCAGCAGTTTAGAACGGCAAGAGACCCAGTACTTC. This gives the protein CASSLERQETQYF.

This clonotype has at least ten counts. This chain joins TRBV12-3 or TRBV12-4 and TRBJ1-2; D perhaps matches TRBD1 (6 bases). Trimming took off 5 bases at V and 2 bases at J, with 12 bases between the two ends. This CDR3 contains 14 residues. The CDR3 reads CASSTHGTNYGYTF. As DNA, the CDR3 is TGTGCCAGCAGTACCCACGGGACAAACTATGGCTACACCTTC.

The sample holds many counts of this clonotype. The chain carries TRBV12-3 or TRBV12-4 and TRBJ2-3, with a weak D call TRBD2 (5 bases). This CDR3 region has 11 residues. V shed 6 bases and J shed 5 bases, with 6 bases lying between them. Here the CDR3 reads CASRGGDTQYF. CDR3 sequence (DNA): TGTGCCAGCAGAGGAGGAGATACGCAGTATTTT.

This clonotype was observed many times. Here the CDR3 DNA reads TGTGCCAGCAGTTACCAAAAGGGATCAATCGGGGAGCTGTTTTTT. Amino acids: CASSYQKGSIGELFF. The genes are TRBV6-5 and TRBJ2-2; no definite D call. CDR3 length: 15 amino acids. V was trimmed by 2 bases and J by 7 bases, leaving 14 bases between them. Germline V CDR1 and CDR2: MNHEY, SVGAGI.

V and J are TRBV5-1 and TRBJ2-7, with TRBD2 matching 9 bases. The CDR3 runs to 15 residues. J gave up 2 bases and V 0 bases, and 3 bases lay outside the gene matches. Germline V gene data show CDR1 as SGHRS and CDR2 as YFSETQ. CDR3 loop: CASSLVAGGTYEQYF. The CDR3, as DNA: TGCGCCAGCAGCTTGGTGGCGGGAGGGACCTACGAGCAGTACTTC.

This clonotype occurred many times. The CDR3 DNA is TGCAGTGCTAGGACCGGGCTAGCGGGGGCCGGCCAATACAATGAGCAGTTCTTC. Translating it yields CSARTGLAGAGQYNEQFF. The rearrangement uses TRBV20-1 and TRBJ2-1, with 10 bases that match TRBD2. J lost 4 bases, V lost 3 bases, and 15 bases had no gene match. The CDR3 is 18 amino acids. The germline gives CDR1 DFQATT, CDR2 SNEGSKA (reference sequence).

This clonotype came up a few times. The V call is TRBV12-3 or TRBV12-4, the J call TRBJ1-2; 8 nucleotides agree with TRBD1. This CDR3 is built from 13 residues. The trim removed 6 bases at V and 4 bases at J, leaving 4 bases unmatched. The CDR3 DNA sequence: TGTGCCAGCAGCATGGGACAGGCCTATGGCTACACCTTC. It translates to CASSMGQAYGYTF.

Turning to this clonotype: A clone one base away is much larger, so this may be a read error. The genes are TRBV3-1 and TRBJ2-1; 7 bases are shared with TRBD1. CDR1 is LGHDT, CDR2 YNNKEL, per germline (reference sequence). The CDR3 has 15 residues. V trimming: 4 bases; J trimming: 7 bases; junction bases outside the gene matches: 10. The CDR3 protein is CASSRDPTGSNEQFF. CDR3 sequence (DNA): TGTGCCAGCAGCCGCGATCCGACAGGGTCGAATGAGCAGTTCTTC.

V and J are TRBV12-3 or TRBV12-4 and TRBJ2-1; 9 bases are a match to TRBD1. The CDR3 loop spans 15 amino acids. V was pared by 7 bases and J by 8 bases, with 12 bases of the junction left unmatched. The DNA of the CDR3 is TGTGCCAGCAATTCTCCGGGACAGGGTGTCCATGAGCAGTTCTTC. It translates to CASNSPGQGVHEQFF.

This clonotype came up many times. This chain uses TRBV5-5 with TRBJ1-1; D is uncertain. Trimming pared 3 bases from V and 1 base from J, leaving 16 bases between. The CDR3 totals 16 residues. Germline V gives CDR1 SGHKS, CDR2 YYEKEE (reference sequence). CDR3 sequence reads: CASSSGRVIRNTEAFF. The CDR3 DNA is TGTGCCAGCAGCTCGGGCCGTGTCATAAGGAACACTGAAGCTTTCTTT.

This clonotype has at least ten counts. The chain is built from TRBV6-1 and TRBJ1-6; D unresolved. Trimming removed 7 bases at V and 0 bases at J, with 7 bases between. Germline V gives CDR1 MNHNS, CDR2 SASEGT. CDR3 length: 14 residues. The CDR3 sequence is CASTGGSYNSPLHF. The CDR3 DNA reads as TGTGCCAGCACGGGAGGCTCCTATAATTCACCCCTCCACTTT.

CDR3 region: CAWSGQHKNIQYF. CDR3 nucleotide sequence: TGTGCCTGGAGCGGACAGCACAAAAACATTCAGTACTTC. The rearrangement links TRBV30 to TRBJ2-4, with TRBD1 as a possible D gene (6 bases). The CDR3 is 13 residues long. V was clipped by 3 bases and J by 3 bases, with 9 bases between them. In germline, CDR1 is GTSNPN, CDR2 SVGIG (reference sequence).

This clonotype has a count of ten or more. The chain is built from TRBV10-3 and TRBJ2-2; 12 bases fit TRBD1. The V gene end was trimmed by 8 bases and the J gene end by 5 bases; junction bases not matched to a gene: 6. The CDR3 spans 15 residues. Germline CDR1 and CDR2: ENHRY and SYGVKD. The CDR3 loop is CAIERDRGLTGELFF. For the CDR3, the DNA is TGTGCCATCGAGAGGGACAGGGGGCTGACCGGGGAGCTGTTTTTT.

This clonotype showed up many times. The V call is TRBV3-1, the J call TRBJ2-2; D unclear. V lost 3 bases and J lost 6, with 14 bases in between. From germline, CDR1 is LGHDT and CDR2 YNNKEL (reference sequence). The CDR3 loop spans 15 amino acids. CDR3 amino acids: CASSQGIDSPGELFF. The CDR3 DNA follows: TGTGCCAGCAGCCAGGGCATCGACTCCCCCGGGGAGCTGTTTTTT.